The rows below give T cell receptor beta chains drawn from one sample of a study of early T cells in non-severe SARS-CoV-2 infection. One entry per CDR3 protein, called by TCRdb with MiXCR from the 5' RACE reads. This sample yields roughly 53,000 distinct CDR3 sequences, of which under 11% are seen a single time; about 5% belongs to the top ten. Sequencing was carried out using whole blood. All receptors derive from an adult who was a healthcare worker with PCR-confirmed SARS-CoV-2 infection or an uninfected control (not recorded which). Each CDR3 is given with its conserved first and last residue. The D gene is left open where the match is weak. Size tells how often a clone was seen (once, few, many) or the class of an expanded clone, and some rows leave it out.

v_gene	j_gene	abundance	d_gene	CDR3aa	CDR3nt
TRBV10-3	TRBJ2-3	NA	NA	CAISGSTDTQYF	TGTGCCATCAGTGGGAGCACAGATACGCAGTATTTT
TRBV19	TRBJ2-7	many	NA	CASSIRYGPEQYF	TGTGCCAGTAGTATAAGATACGGGCCCGAGCAGTACTTC
TRBV5-4	TRBJ2-5	many	TRBD2	CASSDKRGFQETQYF	TGTGCCAGCAGCGACAAGCGGGGGTTCCAAGAGACCCAGTACTTC
TRBV12-3/TRBV12-4	TRBJ1-5	few	NA	CASSFSGSGRNQPQHF	TGTGCCAGCAGTTTCAGTGGTTCGGGGCGCAATCAGCCCCAGCATTTT
TRBV6-6	TRBJ2-5	many	TRBD1	CASSRGQGAETQYF	TGTGCCAGCAGTCGGGGACAGGGCGCAGAGACCCAGTACTTC
TRBV13	TRBJ2-2	many	NA	CASSIAARAGELFF	TGTGCCAGCAGTATCGCGGCGCGGGCCGGGGAGCTGTTTTTT
TRBV13	TRBJ2-7	many	TRBD2	CASSSAPTRLAGGPYEQYF	TGTGCCAGCAGCTCAGCCCCCACCAGACTAGCGGGGGGGCCCTACGAGCAGTACTTC
TRBV18	TRBJ1-2	NA	NA	CASSPSGSYGYTF	TGTGCCAGCTCACCGTCCGGGAGCTATGGCTACACCTTC
TRBV11-2	TRBJ2-7	NA	TRBD1	CASRSTGTGVHEQYF	TGTGCCAGCAGATCTACCGGGACAGGGGTCCACGAGCAGTACTTC
TRBV18	TRBJ2-2	many	NA	CASSGSVAGMNTGELFF	TGTGCCAGCTCAGGCTCAGTCGCGGGAATGAACACCGGGGAGCTGTTTTTT
TRBV20-1	TRBJ2-2	NA	NA	CSARSPRTGELFF	TGCAGTGCTAGATCTCCCCGGACCGGGGAGCTGTTTTTT
TRBV3-1	TRBJ2-3	NA	NA	CASSQDPVRDTQYF	TGTGCCAGCAGCCAAGATCCTGTTAGGGATACGCAGTATTTT
TRBV20-1	TRBJ2-7	many	NA	CSAPSDQFSYEQYF	TGCAGTGCTCCCTCGGACCAATTCTCCTACGAGCAGTACTTC
TRBV4-2	TRBJ1-2	many	TRBD1	CASSQGGTASLGGYTF	TGTGCCAGCAGCCAAGGGGGGACAGCTTCCTTGGGAGGCTACACCTTC
TRBV7-2	TRBJ2-7	few	NA	CASSLRPGVAYEQYF	TGTGCCAGCAGCTTAAGGCCAGGAGTAGCCTACGAGCAGTACTTC
TRBV19	TRBJ2-7	many	NA	CASSEITGVGEQYF	TGTGCCAGTAGTGAGATCACCGGAGTGGGCGAGCAGTACTTC
TRBV11-2	TRBJ2-1	NA	NA	CASSNPRGSARPGTYNEQFF	TGTGCCAGCAGCAACCCCCGAGGTAGCGCACGACCAGGAACCTACAATGAGCAGTTCTTC
TRBV29-1	TRBJ2-7	NA	TRBD1	CSVEYRTGYYEQYF	TGCAGCGTTGAATATAGGACAGGGTATTACGAGCAGTACTTC
TRBV3-1	TRBJ2-4	few	NA	CASSQLAAKNIQYF	TGTGCCAGCAGCCAACTAGCGGCCAAAAACATTCAGTACTTC
TRBV12-3/TRBV12-4	TRBJ1-4	few	TRBD1	CASVGTENEKLFF	TGTGCCAGCGTTGGGACAGAGAATGAAAAACTGTTTTTT
TRBV5-1	TRBJ1-1	many	NA	CASSPELLNTEAFF	TGCGCCAGCAGCCCCGAGCTCCTGAACACTGAAGCTTTCTTT
TRBV20-1	TRBJ2-5	many	NA	CSASPGGKETQYF	TGCAGTGCTTCGCCAGGGGGGAAGGAGACCCAGTACTTC
TRBV5-1	TRBJ1-5	many	NA	CASSLDDPSQPQHF	TGCGCCAGCAGCTTGGATGACCCGAGTCAGCCCCAGCATTTT
TRBV29-1	TRBJ2-1	few	TRBD1	CSDVRGLEQFF	TGCAGCGATGTCAGGGGGCTTGAGCAGTTCTTC
TRBV20-1	TRBJ2-7	NA	NA	CSARDPTRSSYEQYF	TGCAGTGCTAGAGATCCGACAAGGAGCTCCTACGAGCAGTACTTC
TRBV28	TRBJ1-6	many	NA	CASILRGFHSPLHF	TGTGCCAGCATCCTCAGGGGATTCCATTCACCCCTCCACTTT
TRBV6-2/TRBV6-3	TRBJ2-1	many	TRBD2	CASSYSIAGAYNEQFF	TGTGCCAGCAGTTACTCGATAGCGGGAGCCTACAATGAGCAGTTCTTC
TRBV18	TRBJ2-7	few	TRBD1	CASSGGQATYEQYF	TGTGCCAGCTCAGGGGGACAGGCAACCTACGAGCAGTACTTC
TRBV29-1	TRBJ2-5	NA	NA	CSPTRSGETQYF	TGCAGCCCAACGAGGTCGGGGGAGACCCAGTACTTC
TRBV10-3	TRBJ1-1	NA	NA	CAIRDTTEAFF	TGTGCCATCCGTGATACCACTGAAGCTTTCTTT
TRBV12-3/TRBV12-4	TRBJ2-2	few	NA	CASSSHPRSGELFF	TGTGCCAGCAGTTCCCATCCTAGATCCGGGGAGCTGTTTTTT
TRBV6-1	TRBJ2-3	many	TRBD2	CASRGLADTDTQYF	TGTGCCAGCAGGGGACTAGCGGACACAGATACGCAGTATTTT
TRBV5-1	TRBJ2-4	many	TRBD1	CASSEGQGAAKNIQYF	TGCGCCAGCAGCGAGGGACAGGGTGCGGCCAAAAACATTCAGTACTTC
TRBV11-2	TRBJ2-3	many	TRBD1	CASSPGQGTDTQYF	TGTGCCAGCAGCCCAGGACAGGGGACAGATACGCAGTATTTT
TRBV20-1	TRBJ2-1	few	TRBD2	CSARAAGGRYNEQFF	TGCAGTGCTAGAGCTGCGGGGGGGCGATACAATGAGCAGTTCTTC
TRBV5-1	TRBJ2-3	NA	TRBD2	CASSLELAGYTDTQYF	TGCGCCAGCAGCTTGGAGCTAGCGGGATATACAGATACGCAGTATTTT
TRBV24-1	TRBJ2-7	NA	NA	CATSLPGREQYF	TGTGCCACCAGTCTCCCCGGCCGGGAGCAGTACTTC
TRBV6-1	TRBJ2-3	many	NA	CASSEWSTTSTDTQYF	TGTGCCAGCAGTGAATGGTCTACGACAAGCACAGATACGCAGTATTTT
TRBV20-1	TRBJ1-1	NA	TRBD1	CSAGQGAITEAFF	TGCAGTGCCGGACAGGGGGCAATCACTGAAGCTTTCTTT
TRBV14	TRBJ2-1	many	TRBD2	CASSQDLGGRGKDEQFF	TGTGCCAGCAGCCAAGATCTAGGCGGGAGGGGGAAGGATGAGCAGTTCTTC
TRBV3-1	TRBJ2-7	NA	NA	CASSQELLRDEQYF	TGTGCCAGCAGCCAAGAACTACTTAGGGACGAGCAGTACTTC
TRBV6-1	TRBJ2-7	many	NA	CATAPNYEQYF	TGTGCCACCGCCCCTAACTACGAGCAGTACTTC
TRBV7-2	TRBJ2-2	few	NA	CASSPLVATGELFF	TGTGCCAGCAGCCCCTTAGTAGCCACCGGGGAGCTGTTTTTT
TRBV28	TRBJ1-2	NA	NA	CASSIWGIYGYTF	TGTGCCAGCAGTATATGGGGGATTTATGGCTACACCTTC